A selection of T cell receptor beta chains follows, all from one sample in a study of CD8 T cells in ankylosing spondylitis. TCRdb reanalysed the 5' RACE reads using MiXCR and keeps one entry per CDR3 protein. This sample has about 500,000 distinct CDR3 sequences, with about 5.7% found just once. Sequencing was done on a sample of blood, either unsorted or a sorted T cell fraction (not recorded which). All receptors derive from a male donor with ankylosing spondylitis. CDR3s include the opening cysteine and the closing phenylalanine or tryptophan. Each record gives: J gene, D gene, V gene, clone size, CDR3 protein, CDR3 DNA. A D gene is named only where the DNA matches it firmly. Clone size is given for some rows only: seen once, a few or many times, or a class if the clone is expanded.

J gene: TRBJ2-2
D gene: .
V gene: TRBV20-1
clone size: many
CDR3 protein: CSASWGFDTGELFF
CDR3 DNA: TGCAGTGCTAGTTGGGGGTTCGACACCGGGGAGCTGTTTTTT

J gene: TRBJ1-2
D gene: .
V gene: TRBV6-6
clone size: .
CDR3 protein: CASSLIKLGYTF
CDR3 DNA: TGTGCCAGCAGCCTGATTAAACTTGGCTACACCTTC

J gene: TRBJ1-1
D gene: TRBD1
V gene: TRBV12-3/TRBV12-4
clone size: many
CDR3 protein: CASSPTGGDTEAFF
CDR3 DNA: TGTGCCAGCAGTCCAACAGGGGGGGACACTGAAGCTTTCTTT

J gene: TRBJ2-1
D gene: .
V gene: TRBV11-2
clone size: many
CDR3 protein: CASSFRGDEQFF
CDR3 DNA: TGTGCCAGCAGCTTTAGGGGGGATGAGCAGTTCTTC

J gene: TRBJ2-7
D gene: .
V gene: TRBV29-1
clone size: many
CDR3 protein: CSAGFGSYEQYF
CDR3 DNA: TGCAGCGCAGGTTTCGGGTCGTACGAGCAGTACTTC

J gene: TRBJ1-1
D gene: TRBD1
V gene: TRBV7-2
clone size: many
CDR3 protein: CASSLKGARNTEAFF
CDR3 DNA: TGTGCCAGCAGCTTAAAGGGGGCCAGAAACACTGAAGCTTTCTTT

J gene: TRBJ2-7
D gene: TRBD1
V gene: TRBV5-6
clone size: many
CDR3 protein: CASSLGGTGEREQYF
CDR3 DNA: TGTGCCAGCAGCTTGGGCGGGACAGGGGAACGCGAGCAGTACTTC

J gene: TRBJ2-7
D gene: .
V gene: TRBV12-3/TRBV12-4
clone size: .
CDR3 protein: CASSLSRAHEQYF
CDR3 DNA: TGTGCCAGCAGTTTATCCAGGGCCCACGAGCAGTACTTC

J gene: TRBJ2-4
D gene: .
V gene: TRBV20-1
clone size: many
CDR3 protein: CSARDLTRGFYIQYF
CDR3 DNA: TGCAGTGCTAGAGATTTGACTAGAGGGTTTTACATTCAGTACTTC

J gene: TRBJ2-3
D gene: TRBD2
V gene: TRBV4-1
clone size: many
CDR3 protein: CASSLLSGVSTDTQYF
CDR3 DNA: TGCGCCAGCAGCCTGTTAAGCGGGGTTAGCACAGATACGCAGTATTTT

J gene: TRBJ1-1
D gene: .
V gene: TRBV7-3
clone size: many
CDR3 protein: CASSAQTGTIWPTEAFF
CDR3 DNA: TGTGCCAGCAGCGCTCAGACCGGGACAATCTGGCCCACTGAAGCTTTCTTT

J gene: TRBJ1-5
D gene: .
V gene: TRBV6-5
clone size: many
CDR3 protein: CASHPHVPSWQPQHF
CDR3 DNA: TGTGCCAGCCACCCCCACGTACCCTCGTGGCAGCCCCAGCATTTT

J gene: TRBJ2-1
D gene: TRBD2
V gene: TRBV12-5
clone size: many
CDR3 protein: CASGLVQTSGSIGNEQFF
CDR3 DNA: TGTGCTAGTGGTTTGGTACAGACTAGCGGGAGCATTGGTAATGAGCAGTTCTTC

J gene: TRBJ1-2
D gene: TRBD1
V gene: TRBV20-1
clone size: many
CDR3 protein: CSARAGTARGYTF
CDR3 DNA: TGCAGTGCTAGAGCCGGGACAGCCAGGGGCTACACCTTC

J gene: TRBJ1-2
D gene: .
V gene: TRBV6-6
clone size: many
CDR3 protein: CASGLLNYGYTF
CDR3 DNA: TGTGCCAGCGGACTCCTTAACTATGGCTACACCTTC

J gene: TRBJ2-1
D gene: .
V gene: TRBV13
clone size: few
CDR3 protein: CASSSGRTSPYNEQFF
CDR3 DNA: TGTGCCAGCAGCTCAGGGAGGACGTCCCCCTACAATGAGCAGTTCTTC

J gene: TRBJ2-1
D gene: TRBD1
V gene: TRBV7-2
clone size: many
CDR3 protein: CASSLESGGRNEQFF
CDR3 DNA: TGTGCCAGCAGCTTAGAGTCAGGGGGCCGAAATGAGCAGTTCTTC

J gene: TRBJ2-3
D gene: TRBD2
V gene: TRBV6-5
clone size: few
CDR3 protein: CASSYRASGGWNTQYF
CDR3 DNA: TGTGCCAGCAGTTACCGAGCTAGCGGGGGTTGGAATACGCAGTATTTT